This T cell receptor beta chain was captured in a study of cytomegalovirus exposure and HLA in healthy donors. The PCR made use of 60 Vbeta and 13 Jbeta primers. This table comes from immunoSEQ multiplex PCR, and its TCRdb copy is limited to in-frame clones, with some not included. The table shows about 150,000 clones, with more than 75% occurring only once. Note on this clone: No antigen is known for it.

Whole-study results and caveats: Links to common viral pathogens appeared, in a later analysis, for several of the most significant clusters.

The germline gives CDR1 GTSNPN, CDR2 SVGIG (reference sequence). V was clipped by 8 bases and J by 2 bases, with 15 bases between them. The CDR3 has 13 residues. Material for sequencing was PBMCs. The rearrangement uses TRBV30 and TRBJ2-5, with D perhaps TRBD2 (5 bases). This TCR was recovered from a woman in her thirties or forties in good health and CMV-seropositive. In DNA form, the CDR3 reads TGTGCCCTATCTTCGGGGTTACAAGAGACCCAGTACTTC. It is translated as CALSSGLQETQYF.